This TCR beta chain was found in a study of blood T cell repertoires in COVID-19. Trimming cost V 10 bases and J 8 bases; bases outside gene matches: 11. Looked up from germline, CDR1 is MNHEY and CDR2 is SVGAGI. The CDR3 contains 13 residues. Generated by immunoSEQ multiplex PCR, the TCRdb table keeps only in-frame clones and is missing some. The sample lists around 300,000 clones; around 86% were seen once. Sample: peripheral blood. This TCR derives from a woman in her thirties with active or convalescent COVID-19. The genes are TRBV6-5 and TRBJ1-3; 7 nucleotides line up with TRBD1. The CDR3 sequence is CATYQGGRDTIYF. The CDR3 DNA reads as TGTGCCACCTATCAGGGGGGCCGGGACACCATATATTTT.